This T cell receptor (beta chain) was retrieved from a study of blood T cells in healthy people across ages. It was with a sample-barcoded 5' primer and a J-beta primer mix that a second PCR of about 6 to 12 cycles was run. Every sample returned 2.5 million or more CDR3-containing paired-end reads. Each CDR3 protein gets one entry after TCRdb re-called the 5' RACE reads with MiXCR. The sample lists roughly 1,500,000 distinct CDR3 sequences; around 36% were seen once. V lost 7 bases and J 3 bases, leaving 13 bases between the germline ends. Germline V gene lookup returns CDR1 MNHEY and CDR2 SVGAGI. The CDR3 loop spans 13 amino acids. Caucasian, healthy and from Russia, the donors were aged between about 6 and 90. Each sample had at least 6 million PBMCs isolated. This clonotype has only a few counts.

The receptor was isolated from a woman aged 25 to 39 in good health. The chain combines TRBV6-5 with TRBJ2-7, with a possible D match to TRBD1 (6 bases). Sequencing was done on a sample of blood. The CDR3 DNA follows: TGTGCCAGCATGTGGGGGCTAGGCTACGAGCAGTACTTC. It specifies CASMWGLGYEQYF.